What follows are 15 T cell receptor beta chains derived from one specimen sequenced in a study of multiple sclerosis patients with progressive multifocal leukoencephalopathy. The time point was: roughly 13 months of natalizumab therapy. Only in-frame clones appear in the TCRdb table, and some are missing; sequencing was by immunoSEQ multiplex PCR. The table lists tens of thousands of clones, 90% of them singletons. Sample: PBMCs, taken from a patient treated with natalizumab. Source of these receptors: a human donor with multiple sclerosis.

This chain uses TRBV7-6 with TRBJ2-6, with D possibly matching TRBD1 (5 bases). This CDR3 is built from 16 residues. Germline values: CDR1 SGHVS, CDR2 FNYEAQ. Trimming removed 5 bases at V and 8 bases at J, with 19 bases between. CDR3 nucleotides: TGTGCCAGCAGCCCCCAAGGGGTCCACCCATCCAACGTCCTGACTTTC. Amino acids: CASSPQGVHPSNVLTF.

This chain links TRBV4-1 with TRBJ2-1; D call uncertain. There are 15 residues in the CDR3. Germline CDR1 MGHRA, CDR2 YSYEKL. V shed 2 bases and J shed 4 bases, with 12 bases lying between them. CDR3 region: CASSQRASGYNEQFF. In nucleotides, the CDR3 is TGCGCCAGCAGCCAAAGGGCCTCGGGTTACAATGAGCAGTTCTTC.

This chain uses TRBV5-4 with TRBJ2-2; 7 bases match TRBD2. Per the germline V gene, CDR1 is SGHNT and CDR2 is YYREEE (reference sequence). The CDR3 loop spans 16 amino acids. V shed 4 bases, J shed 4 bases, and the junction held 10 bases outside the gene matches. For the CDR3, the DNA is TGTGCCAGCAGCCCGGGGGGTTTGTTGGCCACCGGGGAGCTGTTTTTT. Translating gives CASSPGGLLATGELFF.

This clone was recorded once. The chain employs TRBV7-7 and TRBJ2-2, with D uncertain. The CDR3 is made up of 15 amino acids. With 1 base removed from V and 4 bases from J, the gap between germline ends came to 10 bases. Germline loops: CDR1 SSHAT, CDR2 FNYEAQ (reference sequence). The CDR3 loop reads CASSLGEGLTGELFF. The CDR3 coding sequence is TGTGCCAGCAGCTTAGGAGAAGGGCTCACCGGGGAGCTGTTTTTT. The variable domain in full, completed from reference TRBV7-7 and TRBJ2-2, reads GAGVSQSPRYKVTKRGQDVTLRCDPISSHATLYWYQQALGQGPEFLTYFNYEAQPDKSGLPSDRFSAERPEGSISTLTIQRTEQRDSAMYRCASSLGEGLTGELFFGEGSRLTVL.

The chain employs TRBV6-4 and TRBJ1-2; tentative D call: TRBD1 (5 bases). This CDR3 is 15 amino acids long. The V gene lost 9 bases and the J gene lost 5 bases, with 22 bases spanning the gap. The germline CDR1 and CDR2 sequences are MRHNA and SNTAGT. The CDR3 region has the DNA TGTGCCAGATTCACGATGCCGGGACCCACTTATGGCTACACCTTC. It specifies CARFTMPGPTYGYTF.

This clone was observed once. This chain uses TRBV7-9 with TRBJ1-2, with 7 bases fitting TRBD1. V was clipped by 5 bases and J by 5 bases; unmatched bases: 8. Germline-derived CDR1 and CDR2 are SEHNR and FQNEAQ (reference sequence). The CDR3 extends over 14 amino acids. The chain's CDR3 is CASSDSGQLYGYTF. CDR3 nucleotides: TGTGCCAGCAGCGATTCGGGACAGCTATATGGCTACACCTTC.

In this sample, this clone turned up a few times. The chain recombines TRBV6-6 with TRBJ1-3; no firm D call. The CDR3 length is 14 residues. The ends were cut back, 6 bases at V and 0 bases at J, with 9 bases in the middle. Germline-derived CDR1 and CDR2 are MNHNY and SVGAGI (reference sequence). As DNA, the CDR3 is TGTGCCAGCAGGGACGACGGCTCTGGAAACACCATATATTTT. Its protein is CASRDDGSGNTIYF.

CDR3 loop: CASSPGRGANSPLHF. In nucleotides, the CDR3 is TGTGCCAGCAGCCCAGGGCGGGGGGCAAATTCACCCCTCCACTTT. This chain connects TRBV5-6 to TRBJ1-6; perhaps TRBD1 as D (6 bases). CDR3 length: 15 amino acids. Trimming stripped 4 bases from V and 7 bases from J, with 15 bases between. The V gene's germline CDR1 is SGHDT and CDR2 YYEEEE.

The gene calls are TRBV11-2 and TRBJ2-2; 7 bases are shared with TRBD1. Germline trimming cut 2 bases from V and 6 bases from J; bases unmatched to any gene: 0. Per the germline V gene, CDR1 is SGHAT and CDR2 is FQNNGV. The CDR3 is 13 residues long. The CDR3 DNA follows: TGTGCCAGCAGCTTAAGGGGGCCCGGGGAGCTGTTTTTT. Translation: CASSLRGPGELFF. The full variable domain, rest sourced from reference TRBV11-2 and TRBJ2-2, is EAGVAQSPRYKIIEKRQSVAFWCNPISGHATLYWYQQILGQGPKLLIQFQNNGVVDDSQLPKDRFSAERLKGVDSTLKIQPAKLEDSAVYLCASSLRGPGELFFGEGSRLTVL.

The chain joins TRBV19 to TRBJ2-3; D is undetermined. CDR3 size: 13 residues. Trimming shortened V by 3 bases and J by 0 bases, and 4 bases separated the two germline ends. CDR1 and CDR2 from the germline V gene are LNHDA and SQIVND (reference sequence). This CDR3 reads CASSIWSTDTQYF. The DNA of the CDR3 is TGTGCCAGTAGTATTTGGAGCACAGATACGCAGTATTTT. Full variable domain (outside the CDR3, taken from reference TRBV19 and TRBJ2-3): DGGITQSPKYLFRKEGQNVTLSCEQNLNHDAMYWYRQDPGQGLRLIYYSQIVNDFQKGDIAEGYSVSREKKESFPLTVTSAQKNPTAFYLCASSIWSTDTQYFGPGTRLTVL.

A note on this clone: An end of the junction does not agree with germline; a read error may underlie this. The chain has TRBV7-2 and TRBJ2-3; D is ambiguous. Germline V gene lookup returns CDR1 SGHTA and CDR2 FQGNSA. The CDR3 totals 14 residues. The CDR3, as DNA: TGTGCCAGCAGCTTAGAACAGACCACATATACGCAGTATTTT. It encodes CASSLEQTTYTQYF.

The chain carries TRBV7-9 and TRBJ2-1; weak D call: TRBD2 (7 bases). V was pared by 7 bases and J by 6 bases, with 25 bases between. Germline loops: CDR1 SEHNR, CDR2 FQNEAQ (reference sequence). The CDR3 contains 17 residues. The CDR3 DNA sequence: TGTGCCAGCAACTCGTTGGGCGGGGGCCCACCGGGCAATGAGCAGTTCTTC. It specifies CASNSLGGGPPGNEQFF. The variable domain in full, completed from reference TRBV7-9 and TRBJ2-1, reads DTGVSQNPRHKITKRGQNVTFRCDPISEHNRLYWYRQTLGQGPEFLTYFQNEAQLEKSRLLSDRFSAERPKGSFSTLEIQRTEQGDSAMYLCASNSLGGGPPGNEQFFGPGTRLTVL.

The genes are TRBV28 and TRBJ1-1; D might be TRBD1 (6 bases). V was clipped by 5 bases and J by 5 bases, with 15 bases between them. CDR1 is MDHEN, CDR2 SYDVKM, per germline. The CDR3 spans 14 residues. DNA for the CDR3: TGTGCCAGCAGTCCATCAGGGGATCTGACTGAAGCTTTCTTT. It encodes CASSPSGDLTEAFF. Using reference TRBV28 and TRBJ1-1 for the parts outside the CDR3, the full variable domain is DVKVTQSSRYLVKRTGEKVFLECVQDMDHENMFWYRQDPGLGLRLIYFSYDVKMKEKGDIPEGYSVSREKKERFSLILESASTNQTSMYLCASSPSGDLTEAFFGQGTRLTVV.

The chain links TRBV19 to TRBJ2-2; TRBD1 matches at 9 bases. CDR1 and CDR2 from the germline V gene are LNHDA and SQIVND (reference sequence). The V segment lost 10 bases and the J segment 3 bases; nucleotides outside the gene matches: 6. The CDR3 totals 14 residues. The CDR3 protein is CATEDRGDTGELFF. The CDR3 coding sequence is TGTGCCACCGAGGACAGGGGAGACACCGGGGAGCTGTTTTTT.

The CDR3 is CAWSVLQGAEKLFF. For the CDR3, the DNA is TGTGCCTGGAGTGTTCTGCAGGGGGCTGAAAAACTGTTTTTT. This chain joins TRBV30 and TRBJ1-4; 8 nucleotides match TRBD1. After removal of 0 bases from V and 7 bases from J, the junction contained 4 bases not matched to a gene. Germline V CDR1 and CDR2: GTSNPN, SVGIG (reference sequence). The CDR3 length is 14 residues.